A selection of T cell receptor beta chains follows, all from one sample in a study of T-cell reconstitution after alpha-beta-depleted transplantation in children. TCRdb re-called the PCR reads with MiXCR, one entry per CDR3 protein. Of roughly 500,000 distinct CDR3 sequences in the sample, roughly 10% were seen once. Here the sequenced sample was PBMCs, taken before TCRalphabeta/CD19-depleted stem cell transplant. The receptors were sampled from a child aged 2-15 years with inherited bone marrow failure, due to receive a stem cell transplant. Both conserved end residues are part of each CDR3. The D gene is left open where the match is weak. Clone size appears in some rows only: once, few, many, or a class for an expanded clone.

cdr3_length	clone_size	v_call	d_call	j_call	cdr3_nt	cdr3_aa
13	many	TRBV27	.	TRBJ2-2	TGTGCCAGCAGTTTAATCTATTCCGGGGAGCTGTTTTTT	CASSLIYSGELFF
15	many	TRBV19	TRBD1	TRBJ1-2	TGTGCCAGTAGTATTCCGGACAGGGGGCACTATGGCTACACCTTC	CASSIPDRGHYGYTF
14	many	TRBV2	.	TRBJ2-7	TGTGCCAGCATGGAGCAGGGCGGGTCCTACGAGCAGTACTTC	CASMEQGGSYEQYF
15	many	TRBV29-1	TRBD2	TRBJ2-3	TGCAGCGGCATGACTAGCGGGCGTCGGACAGATACGCAGTATTTT	CSGMTSGRRTDTQYF
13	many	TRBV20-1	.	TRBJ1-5	TGCAGTGCTAGAAGCAGCTACAATCAGCCCCAGCATTTT	CSARSSYNQPQHF
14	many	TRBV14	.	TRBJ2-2	TGTGCCAGCAGCCCGGGAATGTTCACCGGGGAGCTGTTTTTT	CASSPGMFTGELFF
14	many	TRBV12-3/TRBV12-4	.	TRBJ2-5	TGTGCCAGCACCTACAGGGACCCTTCTGGGACCCAGTACTTC	CASTYRDPSGTQYF
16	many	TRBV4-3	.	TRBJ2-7	TGCGCCAGCAGCCAAGATCCCGCCGGAAGCTCCTACGAGCAGTACTTC	CASSQDPAGSSYEQYF
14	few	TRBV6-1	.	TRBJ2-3	TGTGCCAGCAACCCCCGCCTAGCGACCGGGAGGCAGTATTTT	CASNPRLATGRQYF
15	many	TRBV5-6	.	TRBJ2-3	TGTGCCAGCAGCCCCCGGCCAATCCCCCCAGATACGCAGTATTTT	CASSPRPIPPDTQYF
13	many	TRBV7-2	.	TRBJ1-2	TGTGCCAGCAGCTTACAGGGTGCCGCAAGCTACACCTTC	CASSLQGAASYTF
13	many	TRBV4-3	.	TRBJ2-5	TGCGCCAGCAGCTTCAGGGGGGGAGAGACCCAGTACTTC	CASSFRGGETQYF
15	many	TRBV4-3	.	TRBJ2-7	TGCGCCAGCAGCCAAGATGGGGCTAAATCCTACGAGCAGTACTTC	CASSQDGAKSYEQYF
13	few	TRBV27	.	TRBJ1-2	TGTGCCAGCAGTTCAGGGGCCCTCTATGGCTACACCTTC	CASSSGALYGYTF
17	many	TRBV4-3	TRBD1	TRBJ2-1	TGCGCCAGCAGCCAAGAGACCGGGACAGATCCCTACAATGAGCAGTTCTTC	CASSQETGTDPYNEQFF
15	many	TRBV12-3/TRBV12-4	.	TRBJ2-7	TGTGCCAGCAACACAGCGGGTCGAGGGCGTTACGAGCAGTACTTC	CASNTAGRGRYEQYF
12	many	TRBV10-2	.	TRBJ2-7	TGCGCCAGCACTGGCGCCCGCTACGAGCAGTACTTC	CASTGARYEQYF
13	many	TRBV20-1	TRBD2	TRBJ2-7	TGCAGTGCCAGGCGGGAGGGCCCGTACGAGCAGTACTTC	CSARREGPYEQYF
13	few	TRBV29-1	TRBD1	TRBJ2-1	TGCAGCTTCCGGACAGGGAGCTACAATGAGCAGTTCTTC	CSFRTGSYNEQFF
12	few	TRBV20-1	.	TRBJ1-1	TGCAGTGCTAGAGCCAAGGGGGATGAAGCTTTCTTT	CSARAKGDEAFF
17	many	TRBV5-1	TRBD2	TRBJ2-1	TGCGCCAGCAGCTTGGCCCAAGCGGGAGGGCACTACAATGAGCAGTTCTTC	CASSLAQAGGHYNEQFF
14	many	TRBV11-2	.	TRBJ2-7	TGTGCCAGCAGCTTAGCTCTGGTACCCTACGAGCAGTACTTC	CASSLALVPYEQYF
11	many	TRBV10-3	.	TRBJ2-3	TGTGCCATCACCGACTCGGATACGCAGTATTTT	CAITDSDTQYF
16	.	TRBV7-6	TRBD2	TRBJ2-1	TGTGCCAGCAGCTTAGATAGCGGGAGGTACTACAATGAGCAGTTCTTC	CASSLDSGRYYNEQFF
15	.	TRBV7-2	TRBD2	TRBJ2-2	TGTGCCAGCAGCGCCCGGACTAGCCGGACCGGGGAGCTGTTTTTT	CASSARTSRTGELFF
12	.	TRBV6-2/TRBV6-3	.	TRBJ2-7	TGTGCCTCGACGACAAATTCCTACGAGCAGTACTTC	CASTTNSYEQYF
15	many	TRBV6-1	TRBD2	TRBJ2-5	TGTGCCAGCAATCCCCTACGGGGAGGGGCAGAGACCCAGTACTTC	CASNPLRGGAETQYF
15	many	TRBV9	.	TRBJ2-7	TGTGCCAGCAGCGTTGGGGCAGTCTATTCCTACGAGCAGTACTTC	CASSVGAVYSYEQYF
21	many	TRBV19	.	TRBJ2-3	TGTGCCAGTAGTCGATGGGGGACAGGTCCGGCGGGGGATCCCCCCACAGATACGCAGTATTTT	CASSRWGTGPAGDPPTDTQYF